The 4 T cell receptor beta chains below were found in one sample sequenced in a study of control samples from healthy donors and cancer patients. The assay was immunoSEQ multiplex PCR, and TCRdb's table has in-frame clones only and misses some. Among over 150,000 clones, nearly 96% were seen once, and the ten largest hold over 1%. Sequenced sample: blood. All receptors come from a woman aged 25 to 39 in good health.

The rearrangement joins TRBV29-1 to TRBJ2-7; D might be TRBD1 (6 bases). The V gene lost 2 bases and the J gene lost 6 bases, with 8 bases spanning the gap. CDR3 size: 11 residues. Looked up from germline, CDR1 is SQVTM and CDR2 is ANQGSEA. For the CDR3, the DNA is TGCAGCGTTGAACTAGGGGGCGAGCAGTACTTC. Its protein product is CSVELGGEQYF.

The V call is TRBV19, the J call TRBJ2-5, with 10 bases identical to TRBD2. CDR3 length: 15 residues. The V segment lost 1 base and the J segment 5 bases; nucleotides outside the gene matches: 4. Germline CDR1 LNHDA, CDR2 SQIVND (reference sequence). In DNA, the CDR3 is TGTGCCAGTAGTATAGGGAGTAGCGGGGGGGAGACCCAGTACTTC. The encoded protein is CASSIGSSGGETQYF.

The rearrangement links TRBV3-1 (or the pseudogene TRBV3-2) to TRBJ2-5, with 14 bases that match TRBD2. CDR3 length equals 15 residues. Looked up from germline, CDR1 is LGHDT and CDR2 is YNNKEL (reference sequence). V shed 4 bases and J 6 bases; nucleotides not matched to a gene: 4. The chain's CDR3 is CASSPRLAGGKTQYF. CDR3 DNA sequence: TGTGCCAGCAGCCCCCGACTAGCGGGGGGGAAGACCCAGTACTTC.

The rearrangement joins TRBV28 to TRBJ1-4; D is unclear. This CDR3 is 13 amino acids long. The germline gives CDR1 MDHEN, CDR2 SYDVKM. Trimming left V 6 bases short and J 8 bases short, with 13 bases between. The CDR3 DNA sequence: TGTGCCAGCAGCGGCCCGTTTGGAGAAAAACTGTTTTTT. As protein: CASSGPFGEKLFF.